A single sample is the source of the 26 T cell receptor beta chains below, sequenced in a study of T-cell memory formation after mild COVID-19. From the 5' RACE reads, TCRdb called clonotypes with MiXCR, one entry per CDR3 protein. The sample carries 250,000 to 300,000 distinct CDR3 sequences, 15% to 20% recorded once. Specimen: PBMCs or a T cell subset sorted from them (not recorded which). Every receptor here comes from a young man who had mild COVID-19 (a few samples of this study predate the infection). Cell type and time point are not known.

The V gene is TRBV5-6, the J gene TRBJ2-7; D is uncertain. Germline CDR1 is SGHDT and CDR2 is YYEEEE. The ends were cut back, 0 bases at V and 2 bases at J, with 9 bases in the middle. This CDR3 has 14 amino acids. CDR3 coding DNA: TGTGCCAGCAGCTTGGGCGGCAACCCCTACGAGCAGTACGTC. Encoded protein: CASSLGGNPYEQYV.

This clonotype was seen a handful of times. The CDR3 DNA reads as TGCGCCAGCAGCTCATTGGGACAGGGGCACCCTCGGGGCTACGAGCAGTACGTC. Translating it yields CASSSLGQGHPRGYEQYV. The J gene is TRBJ2-7, the V gene TRBV5-1; TRBD1 agrees at 10 bases. Germline loops: CDR1 SGHRS, CDR2 YFSETQ. Trimming at V came to 3 bases and at J to 3 bases, leaving 15 bases not matched to a gene. This CDR3 has 18 residues.

This clonotype showed up just a few times. The chain links TRBV11-2 to TRBJ1-1, with 9 nucleotides matching TRBD1. The CDR3 totals 13 residues. Germline loops: CDR1 SGHAT, CDR2 FQNNGV. With 4 bases clipped from V and 8 bases from J, the junction kept 5 bases outside the gene matches. Here the CDR3 reads CASSWTGVGEAFF. CDR3 DNA: TGTGCCAGCAGCTGGACAGGGGTAGGAGAAGCTTTCTTT.

In its sample, this clonotype was seen a few times. The CDR3 region is CASSQETSTEQYF. In DNA form, the CDR3 reads TGCGCCAGCAGCCAAGAAACATCGACCGAGCAGTACTTC. The chain combines TRBV4-3 with TRBJ2-7; no clear D. The V and J ends lost 0 bases and 6 bases respectively, with 9 bases between them. CDR3 length equals 13 residues. CDR1 and CDR2 from the germline V gene are LGHNA and YSLEER.

The sample holds many counts of this clonotype. This chain links TRBV29-1 with TRBJ2-7, with 7 bases identical to TRBD1. V trimming: 5 bases; J trimming: 6 bases; junction bases outside the gene matches: 13. The germline gives CDR1 SQVTM, CDR2 ANQGSEA. The CDR3 consists of 14 residues. The CDR3 DNA reads TGCAGCGTTATCGCCGGGACAGTGGCAGGCGAGCAGTACTTC. Its protein is CSVIAGTVAGEQYF.

The chain has TRBV28 and TRBJ1-3, with D unclear. From germline, CDR1 is MDHEN and CDR2 SYDVKM. V was clipped by 7 bases and J by 5 bases, with 6 bases between them. CDR3 length: 11 amino acids. This CDR3 reads CASIFRNTIYF. The CDR3 coding sequence is TGTGCCAGCATTTTTCGAAACACCATATATTTT.

The chain combines TRBV7-2 with TRBJ2-2; tentative D call: TRBD1 (6 bases). Trimming stripped 5 bases from V and 6 bases from J, with 13 bases between. This CDR3 spans 14 amino acids. From germline, CDR1 is SGHTA and CDR2 FQGNSA. CDR3 residues: CASSDRKRAGELFF. In DNA, the CDR3 is TGTGCCAGCAGCGACAGGAAGAGGGCCGGGGAGCTGTTTTTT.

This clonotype was seen only a few times. The V gene is TRBV9, the J gene TRBJ2-3; D is undetermined. The V end lost 0 bases, the J end lost 6 bases, and 8 bases lay between the germline ends. Germline-derived CDR1 and CDR2 are SGDLS and YYNGEE. The CDR3 spans 13 residues. CDR3 bases: TGTGCCAGCAGCGTAGTGGGCGCCGATACGCAGTATTTT. As protein: CASSVVGADTQYF.

This clonotype showed up many times. The V call is TRBV7-2, the J call TRBJ1-6; D may be TRBD1 (5 bases). V was cut by 11 bases and J by 8 bases, with 13 bases left in between. Looked up from germline, CDR1 is SGHTA and CDR2 is FQGNSA. The CDR3 totals 12 residues. CDR3 in amino acids: CAVGAQYSPLHF. DNA for the CDR3: TGTGCCGTAGGGGCACAGTATTCACCCCTCCACTTT.

The count of this clonotype is one. The chain uses TRBV5-6 and TRBJ1-1; D gene unclear. Per germline, CDR1 SGHDT and CDR2 YYEEEE. The CDR3 runs 14 residues. V was cut by 6 bases and J by 4 bases, with 16 bases left in between. The CDR3 sequence is CASTYFRGSTEAFF. The DNA of the CDR3 is TGTGCCAGCACTTATTTCCGGGGATCCACTGAAGCTTTCTTT.

This clonotype was detected only a few times. This sequence joins TRBV11-3 and TRBJ1-3, with D perhaps matching TRBD1 (5 bases). The V and J ends lost 2 bases and 0 bases respectively, with 17 bases between them. The germline V gene has CDR1 SGHNT and CDR2 YENEEA. CDR3 length: 18 residues. This chain's CDR3 is CASSLSQGGTTSGNTIYF. The CDR3 nucleotides are TGTGCCAGCAGCTTATCGCAAGGCGGGACCACCTCTGGAAACACCATATATTTT.

The CDR3 is CASSKDSNNQPQHF. The DNA of the CDR3 is TGTGCCAGCAGCAAAGACAGTAACAATCAGCCCCAGCATTTT. V usage is TRBV7-8 and J usage is TRBJ1-5; weak D call: TRBD1 (5 bases). CDR1 and CDR2 (germline): SGHVS, FQNEAQ. The V and J ends lost 5 bases and 3 bases respectively, with 11 bases between them. The CDR3 extends over 14 amino acids.

In this sample, this clonotype turned up once. The rearrangement links TRBV7-2 to TRBJ1-2; D perhaps matches TRBD1 (6 bases). Germline values: CDR1 SGHTA, CDR2 FQGNSA. The CDR3 contains 14 residues. The V end lost 4 bases, the J end lost 1 base, and 10 bases lay between the germline ends. CDR3 protein: CASSSGGINYGYTF. The CDR3 DNA sequence: TGTGCCAGCAGCTCCGGGGGCATTAACTATGGCTACACCTTC.

This clonotype was counted between two and nine times. The V call is TRBV27, the J call TRBJ2-7; either TRBD1 or TRBD2 may fit D (5 bases each). The CDR3 length is 14 residues. The germline gives CDR1 MNHEY, CDR2 SMNVEV (reference sequence). V shed 5 bases and J shed 0 bases, with 11 bases lying between them. CDR3 sequence: CASSPFGGSYEQYF. The DNA of the CDR3 is TGTGCCAGCAGTCCCTTTGGGGGCTCCTACGAGCAGTACTTC.

This clonotype appeared many times. The gene calls are TRBV9 and TRBJ2-5, with a tentative D call TRBD2 (6 bases). The V end was cut by 2 bases, the J end by 5 bases, with 7 bases between. The CDR3 is 12 amino acids. The germline CDR1 and CDR2 sequences are SGDLS and YYNGEE. CDR3: CASSVGGETQYF. The CDR3 DNA sequence: TGTGCCAGCAGCGTCGGGGGTGAGACCCAGTACTTC.

This clonotype was recorded a few times. V and J are TRBV20-1 and TRBJ2-3; 10 nucleotides match TRBD2. Trimming removed 4 bases from V and 0 bases from J; junction bases left unmatched: 7. This CDR3 comprises 16 residues. Germline CDR1 and CDR2: DFQATT and SNEGSKA (reference sequence). CDR3 protein: CSANGASGSSTDTQYF. CDR3 coding DNA: TGCAGTGCTAACGGGGCTAGCGGGAGTAGCACAGATACGCAGTATTTT.

This clonotype was seen only once. The V call is TRBV29-1, the J call TRBJ1-1; 7 nucleotides line up with TRBD1. Germline assignment: CDR1 SQVTM and CDR2 ANQGSEA. CDR3 size: 11 residues. Unmatched junction bases numbered 9, after V lost 7 bases and J lost 10 bases. The CDR3 DNA reads as TGCAGCGCAGACAGGGATCTTGTAGCTTTCTTT. Translated: CSADRDLVAFF.

This clonotype was seen a few times. This chain uses TRBV4-3 with TRBJ2-2; D remains ambiguous. Germline CDR1 and CDR2: LGHNA and YSLEER. CDR3 size: 12 residues. Trimming removed 4 bases at V and 7 bases at J, with 7 bases between. The CDR3 spells CASSPLGGELFF. The CDR3 DNA follows: TGCGCCAGCAGCCCTCTTGGCGGGGAGCTGTTTTTT.

This clonotype occurred a few times. The rearrangement uses TRBV12-3 or TRBV12-4 and TRBJ2-7; maybe TRBD2 (5 bases). The CDR3 is 13 amino acids. Between the trimmed V and J ends, which lost 6 bases and 5 bases, there was a span of 14 bases. The CDR3 DNA follows: TGTGCCAGCAGAGTGGACTCGGGTGACGAGCAGTACTTC. This encodes CASRVDSGDEQYF.

This clonotype was seen more than once but under ten times. The chain is built from TRBV5-1 and TRBJ2-5; TRBD1 matches at 7 bases. Trimming took 3 bases from V and 3 from J; bases not matched to a gene: 5. CDR3 length: 14 amino acids. CDR1 SGHRS and CDR2 YFSETQ come from the germline V gene. The CDR3 region has the DNA TGCGCCAGCAGCTGGCGACAGGGTGAAGAGACCCAGTACTTC. Translation gives CASSWRQGEETQYF. Full variable domain (missing parts from reference TRBV5-1 and TRBJ2-5): KAGVTQTPRYLIKTRGQQVTLSCSPISGHRSVSWYQQTPGQGLQFLFEYFSETQRNKGNFPGRFSGRQFSNSRSEMNVSTLELGDSALYLCASSWRQGEETQYFGPGTRLLVL.

The chain joins TRBV6-6 to TRBJ2-3; maybe TRBD1 (6 bases). This CDR3 has 13 residues. Germline V gene data show CDR1 as MNHNY and CDR2 as SVGAGI (reference sequence). V was shortened by 7 bases and J by 3 bases, with 11 bases between the two germline ends. CDR3: CASTSQGTDTQYF. In DNA, the CDR3 is TGTGCCAGCACGTCCCAGGGGACAGATACGCAGTATTTT.

The chain has TRBV3-1 and TRBJ1-2; 7 bases are shared with TRBD1. This CDR3 is 14 amino acids long. CDR1 LGHDT and CDR2 YNNKEL come from the germline V gene (reference sequence). The ends lost 4 bases at V and 6 bases at J; junction bases unmatched: 8. CDR3 DNA sequence: TGTGCCAGCAGCCGAACAGGGGCCGACCATGGCTACACCTTC. Residues: CASSRTGADHGYTF.

There are a few counts of this clonotype. CDR3 loop: CASSLRVGQMMTGELFF. Written as DNA, the CDR3 is TGTGCCAGCAGCTTAAGAGTGGGACAGATGATGACCGGGGAGCTGTTTTTT. V usage is TRBV7-3 and J usage is TRBJ2-2, with 7 bases identical to TRBD1. J lost 5 bases, V lost 1 base, and 10 bases had no gene match. CDR1 is SGHTA and CDR2 is FQGTGA in the germline V gene. CDR3 length: 17 residues.

The J gene is TRBJ2-3, the V gene TRBV9; D is undetermined. Germline loops: CDR1 SGDLS, CDR2 YYNGEE. The CDR3 consists of 13 residues. V lost 1 base and J lost 5, with 8 bases in between. CDR3 sequence reads: CASSVRAGDTQYF. The CDR3 DNA is TGTGCCAGCAGCGTAAGGGCTGGAGATACGCAGTATTTT.

In this sample, this clonotype turned up a few times. The CDR3 DNA sequence: TGTGCCAGCAGCCCCACCCTTTTCGGGGCGATATCCTATGGCTACACCTTC. It encodes CASSPTLFGAISYGYTF. The chain links TRBV5-6 to TRBJ1-2, with D perhaps TRBD1 (5 bases). Trimming removed 4 bases at V and 4 bases at J, with 23 bases between. This CDR3 has 17 amino acids. Germline loops: CDR1 SGHDT, CDR2 YYEEEE.

This clonotype was detected only a few times. The chain is built from TRBV25-1 and TRBJ2-3; TRBD2 might be the D (6 bases). This CDR3 is built from 14 residues. Germline V gene lookup returns CDR1 MGHDK and CDR2 SYGVNS. V was shortened by 2 bases and J by 2 bases, with 8 bases between the two germline ends. The CDR3 region has the DNA TGTGCCAGCAGTGAACAGGACTACACAGATACGCAGTATTTT. Protein: CASSEQDYTDTQYF.